This T cell receptor beta chain was sequenced during a study of shared clonotypes between healthy human individuals. CD45RO-negative CD8 cells positively selected for CCR7 made up the naive population, which excluded terminally differentiated effector memory CD45RA+ cells. TCRdb keeps only in-frame clones here, not all; method: immunoSEQ multiplex PCR. The sample lists millions of clones; 85% to 95% were seen once. The CDR3 extends over 15 amino acids. V was trimmed by 4 bases and J by 2 bases, leaving 12 bases between them. CDR1 is LNHDA, CDR2 SQIVND, per germline (reference sequence). Sequencing used naive CD8+ T cells from PBMCs. The chain combines TRBV19 with TRBJ1-3; D not certain. The TCR originated in a man between 18 and 29 years old in good health. Some clones in this sample may be carry-over from other donors' samples. Written as DNA, the CDR3 is TGTGCCAGTAGTACCTGGACGGAAACTGGAAACACCATATATTTT. Translated, it gives CASSTWTETGNTIYF.